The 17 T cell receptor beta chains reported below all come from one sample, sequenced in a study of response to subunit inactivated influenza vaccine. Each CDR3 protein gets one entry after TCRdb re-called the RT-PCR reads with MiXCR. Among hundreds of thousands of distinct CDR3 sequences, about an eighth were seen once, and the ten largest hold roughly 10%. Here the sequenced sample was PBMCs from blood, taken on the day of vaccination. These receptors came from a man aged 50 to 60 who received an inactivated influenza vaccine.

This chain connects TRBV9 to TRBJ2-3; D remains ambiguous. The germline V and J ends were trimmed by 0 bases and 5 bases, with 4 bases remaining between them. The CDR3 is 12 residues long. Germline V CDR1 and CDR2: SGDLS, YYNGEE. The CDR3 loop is CASSVERDTQYF. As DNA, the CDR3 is TGTGCCAGCAGCGTAGAAAGAGATACGCAGTATTTT.

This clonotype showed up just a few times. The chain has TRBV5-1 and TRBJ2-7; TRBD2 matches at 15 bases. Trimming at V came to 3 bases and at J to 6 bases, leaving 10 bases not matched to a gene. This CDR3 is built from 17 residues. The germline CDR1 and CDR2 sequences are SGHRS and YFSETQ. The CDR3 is CASSWGTSGRSPGEQYF. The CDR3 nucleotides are TGCGCCAGCAGCTGGGGGACTAGCGGGAGGAGCCCTGGCGAGCAGTACTTC.

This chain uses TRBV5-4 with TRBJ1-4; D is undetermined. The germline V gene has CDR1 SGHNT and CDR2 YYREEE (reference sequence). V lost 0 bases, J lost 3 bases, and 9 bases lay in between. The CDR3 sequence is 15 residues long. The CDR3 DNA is TGTGCCAGCAGCTTGGAACGAGGAGCTAATGAAAAACTGTTTTTT. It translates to CASSLERGANEKLFF.

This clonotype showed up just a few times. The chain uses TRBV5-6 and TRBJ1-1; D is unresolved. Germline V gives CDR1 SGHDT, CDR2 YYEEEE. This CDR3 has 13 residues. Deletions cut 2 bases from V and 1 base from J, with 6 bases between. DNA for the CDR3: TGTGCCAGCAGCTTCAAAACGAACACTGAAGCTTTCTTT. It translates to CASSFKTNTEAFF.

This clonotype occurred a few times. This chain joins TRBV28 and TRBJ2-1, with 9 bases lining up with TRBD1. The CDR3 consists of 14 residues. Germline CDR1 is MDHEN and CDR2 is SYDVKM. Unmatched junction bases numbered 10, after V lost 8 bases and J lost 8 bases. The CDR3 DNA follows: TGTGCCAGCGGACGGATGGACAGGGGAGATGAGCAGTTCTTC. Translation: CASGRMDRGDEQFF.

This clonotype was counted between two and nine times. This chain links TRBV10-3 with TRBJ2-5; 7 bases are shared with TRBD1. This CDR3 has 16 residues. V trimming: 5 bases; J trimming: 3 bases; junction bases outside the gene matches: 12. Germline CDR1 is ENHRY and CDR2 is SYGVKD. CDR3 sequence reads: CAISSGRQGWEETQYF. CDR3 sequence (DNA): TGTGCCATCAGTAGCGGCCGACAGGGCTGGGAAGAGACCCAGTACTTC.

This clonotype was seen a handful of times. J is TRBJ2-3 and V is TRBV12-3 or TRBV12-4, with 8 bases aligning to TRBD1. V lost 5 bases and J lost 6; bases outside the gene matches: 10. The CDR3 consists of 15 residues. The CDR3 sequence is CASSPRQGAVDTQYF. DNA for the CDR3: TGTGCCAGCAGTCCCCGTCAGGGGGCTGTGGATACGCAGTATTTT.

The CDR3 region is CASGELYEQYF. As DNA, the CDR3 is TGTGCCAGCGGCGAGCTCTACGAGCAGTACTTC. V and J are TRBV28 and TRBJ2-7, with D uncertain. The germline gives CDR1 MDHEN, CDR2 SYDVKM. V was cut by 8 bases and J by 3 bases, with 8 bases left in between. The length of the CDR3 is 11 residues.

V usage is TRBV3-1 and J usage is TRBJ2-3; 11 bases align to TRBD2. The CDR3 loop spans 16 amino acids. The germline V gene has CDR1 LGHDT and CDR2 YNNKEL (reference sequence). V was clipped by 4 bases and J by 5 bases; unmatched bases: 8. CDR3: CASSLSSSGRGDTQYF. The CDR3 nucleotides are TGTGCCAGCAGCCTTTCGAGTAGCGGGAGGGGAGATACGCAGTATTTT.

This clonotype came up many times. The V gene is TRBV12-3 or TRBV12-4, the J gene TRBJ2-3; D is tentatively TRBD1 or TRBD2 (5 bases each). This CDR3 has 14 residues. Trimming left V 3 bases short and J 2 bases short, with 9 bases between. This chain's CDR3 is CASSFEGTTDTQYF. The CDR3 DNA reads TGTGCCAGCAGTTTCGAGGGGACCACAGATACGCAGTATTTT.

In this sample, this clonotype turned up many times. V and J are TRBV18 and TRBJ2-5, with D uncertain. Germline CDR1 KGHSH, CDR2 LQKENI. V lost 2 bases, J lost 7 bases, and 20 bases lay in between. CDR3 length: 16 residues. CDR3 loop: CASSPILADVKGTQYF. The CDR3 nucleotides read TGTGCCAGCTCACCAATCCTCGCTGACGTCAAAGGGACCCAGTACTTC.

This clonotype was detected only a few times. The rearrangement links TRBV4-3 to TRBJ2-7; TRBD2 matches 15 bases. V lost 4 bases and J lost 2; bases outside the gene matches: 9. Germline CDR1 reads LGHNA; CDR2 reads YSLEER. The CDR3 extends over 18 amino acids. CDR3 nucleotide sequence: TGCGCCAGCAGCCTCCTTTGGACTAGCGGGGGGGATACCTACGAGCAGTACTTC. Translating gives CASSLLWTSGGDTYEQYF.

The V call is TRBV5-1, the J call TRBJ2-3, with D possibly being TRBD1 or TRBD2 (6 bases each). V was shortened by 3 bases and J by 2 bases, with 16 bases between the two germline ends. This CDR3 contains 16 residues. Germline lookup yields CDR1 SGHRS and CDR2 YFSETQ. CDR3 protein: CASSWGAGVATDTQYF. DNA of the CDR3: TGCGCCAGCAGCTGGGGGGCTGGGGTGGCCACAGATACGCAGTATTTT.

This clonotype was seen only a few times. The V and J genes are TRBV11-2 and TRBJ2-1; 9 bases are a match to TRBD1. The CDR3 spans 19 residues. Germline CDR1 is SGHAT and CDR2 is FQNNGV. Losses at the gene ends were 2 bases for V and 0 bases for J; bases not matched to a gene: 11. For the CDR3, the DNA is TGTGCCAGCAGCTTAACCCCGAGGGACAGGGCGAGCTCCTACAATGAGCAGTTCTTC. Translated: CASSLTPRDRASSYNEQFF.

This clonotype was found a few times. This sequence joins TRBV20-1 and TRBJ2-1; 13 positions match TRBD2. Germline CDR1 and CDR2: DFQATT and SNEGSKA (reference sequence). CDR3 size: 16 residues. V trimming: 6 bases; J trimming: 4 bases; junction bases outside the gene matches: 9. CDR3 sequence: CSAPRLAGGRYNEQFF. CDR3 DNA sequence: TGCAGTGCCCCTAGACTAGCGGGAGGAAGATACAATGAGCAGTTCTTC.

CDR3 protein: CASSETRNRQATNEKLFF. The CDR3 region has the DNA TGCGCCAGCAGTGAAACAAGAAATAGACAGGCAACTAATGAAAAACTGTTTTTT. The rearrangement uses TRBV10-2 and TRBJ1-4; maybe TRBD1 (6 bases). Per germline, CDR1 WSHSY and CDR2 SAAADI. The CDR3 runs 18 residues. The V and J ends lost 3 bases and 0 bases respectively, with 17 bases between them.

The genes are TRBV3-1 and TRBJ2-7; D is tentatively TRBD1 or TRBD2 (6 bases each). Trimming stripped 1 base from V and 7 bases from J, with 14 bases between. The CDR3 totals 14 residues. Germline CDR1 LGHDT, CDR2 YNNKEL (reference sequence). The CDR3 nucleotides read TGTGCCAGCAGCCAAGTCTCGGGGGCGGGGGAGCAGTACTTC. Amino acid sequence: CASSQVSGAGEQYF.